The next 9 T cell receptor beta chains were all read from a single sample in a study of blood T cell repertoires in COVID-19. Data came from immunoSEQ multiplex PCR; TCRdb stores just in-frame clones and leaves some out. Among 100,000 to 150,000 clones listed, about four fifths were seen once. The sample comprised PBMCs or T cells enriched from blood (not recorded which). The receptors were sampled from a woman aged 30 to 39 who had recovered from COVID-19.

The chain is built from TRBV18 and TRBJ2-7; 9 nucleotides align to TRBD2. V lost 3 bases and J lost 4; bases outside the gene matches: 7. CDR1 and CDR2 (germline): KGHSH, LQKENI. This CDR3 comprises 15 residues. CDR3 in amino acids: CASSPPGLASYEQYF. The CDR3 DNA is TGTGCCAGCTCACCCCCCGGACTAGCGTCTTACGAGCAGTACTTC. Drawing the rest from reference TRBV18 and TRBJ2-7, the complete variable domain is NAGVMQNPRHLVRRRGQEARLRCSPMKGHSHVYWYRQLPEEGLKFMVYLQKENIIDESGMPKERFSAEFPKEGPSILRIQQVVRGDSAAYFCASSPPGLASYEQYFGPGTRLTVT.

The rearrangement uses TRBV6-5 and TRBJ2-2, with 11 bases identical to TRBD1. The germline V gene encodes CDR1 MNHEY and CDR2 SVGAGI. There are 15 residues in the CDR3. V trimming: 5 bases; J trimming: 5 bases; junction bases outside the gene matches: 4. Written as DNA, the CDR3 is TGTGCCAGCAGTCGGGACAGGGGGGAGACCGGGGAGCTGTTTTTT. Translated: CASSRDRGETGELFF.

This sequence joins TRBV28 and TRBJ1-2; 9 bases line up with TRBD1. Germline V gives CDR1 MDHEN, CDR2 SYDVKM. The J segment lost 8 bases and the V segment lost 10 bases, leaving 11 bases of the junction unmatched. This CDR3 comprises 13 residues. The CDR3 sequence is CATDDRGIWGYTF. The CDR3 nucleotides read TGTGCCACCGATGACAGGGGGATTTGGGGCTACACCTTC.

This CDR3 is CASRARQLLSKNIQYF. For the CDR3, the DNA is TGTGCCAGCAGAGCCCGACAGCTTCTATCCAAAAACATTCAGTACTTC. The genes are TRBV2 and TRBJ2-4, with a tentative D call TRBD1 (5 bases). V lost 6 bases and J lost 2, with 17 bases in between. Germline CDR1 and CDR2: SNHLY and FYNNEI. The CDR3 has 16 residues.

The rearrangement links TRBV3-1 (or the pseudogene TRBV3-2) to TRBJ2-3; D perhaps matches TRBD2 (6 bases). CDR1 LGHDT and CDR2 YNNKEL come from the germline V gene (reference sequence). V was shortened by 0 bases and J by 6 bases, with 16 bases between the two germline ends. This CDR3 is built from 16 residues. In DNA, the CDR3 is TGTGCCAGCAGCCAAGATAACGGGGGACGACCGGATACGCAGTATTTT. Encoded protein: CASSQDNGGRPDTQYF.

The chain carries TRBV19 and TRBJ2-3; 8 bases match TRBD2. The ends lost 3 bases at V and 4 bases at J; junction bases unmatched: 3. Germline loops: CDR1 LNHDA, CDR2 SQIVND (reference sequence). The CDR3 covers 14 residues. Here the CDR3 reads CASSIGGDADTQYF. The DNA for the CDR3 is TGTGCCAGTAGTATCGGGGGGGACGCAGATACGCAGTATTTT.

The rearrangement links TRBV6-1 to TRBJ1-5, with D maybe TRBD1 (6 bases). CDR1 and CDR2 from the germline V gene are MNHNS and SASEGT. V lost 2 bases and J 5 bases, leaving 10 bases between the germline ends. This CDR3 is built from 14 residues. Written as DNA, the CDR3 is TGTGCCAGCAGTGAAATGGACAGATATCAGCCCCAGCATTTT. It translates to CASSEMDRYQPQHF.

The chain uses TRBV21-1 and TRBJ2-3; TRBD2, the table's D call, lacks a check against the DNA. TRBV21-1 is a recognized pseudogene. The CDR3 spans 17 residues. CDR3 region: CASSKGGNGLRGDTQYF. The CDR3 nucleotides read TGTGCCAGCAGCAAAGGGGGTAACGGCCTCCGGGGAGATACGCAGTATTTT.

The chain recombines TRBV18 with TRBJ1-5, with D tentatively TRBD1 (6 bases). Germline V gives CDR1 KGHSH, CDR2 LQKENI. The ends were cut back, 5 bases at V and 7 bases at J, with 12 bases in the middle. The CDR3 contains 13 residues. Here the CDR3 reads CASSVEQGQPQHF. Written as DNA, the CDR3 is TGTGCCAGCTCAGTGGAACAGGGCCAGCCCCAGCATTTT.